These T cell receptor beta chains were read from a single sample in a study of shared clonotypes between healthy human individuals. Profiling relied on immunoSEQ multiplex PCR, and the TCRdb table lists in-frame clones only, not all of them. Of about 2.3 million clones listed, 85% to 95% are singletons. The sequenced material came from naive CD4+ T cells from PBMCs. The receptors were gathered from a man between 18 and 29 years old in good health. Some clones in this sample may be carry-over from other donors' samples. CDR3s include the opening cysteine and the closing phenylalanine or tryptophan. A D gene is named only where the DNA matches it firmly. The size field is filled for only some rows; it gives once, few, many or a size class.

clone size	J gene	V gene	D gene	CDR3 DNA	CDR3 protein
-	TRBJ2-7	TRBV2	TRBD1	TGTGCCAGCAGTGACAGGGGGCGGGGGCAGTACTTC	CASSDRGRGQYF
-	TRBJ1-1	TRBV5-6	TRBD1	TGTGCCAGCAGCTTGGACAGGGGGAGGACTGAAGCTTTCTTT	CASSLDRGRTEAFF
-	TRBJ1-1	TRBV5-1	-	TGCGCCAGCAGCTTGGGAGGGCCTGGGAACACTGAAGCTTTCTTT	CASSLGGPGNTEAFF
-	TRBJ2-7	TRBV18	TRBD1	TGTGCCAGCTCACCACCGGGACAGGGGAGGTACGAGCAGTACTTC	CASSPPGQGRYEQYF
-	TRBJ2-1	TRBV7-9	TRBD1	TGTGCCAGCAGCCCACCGGGACAGGGGAACCTTAATGAGCAGTTCTTC	CASSPPGQGNLNEQFF
-	TRBJ2-3	TRBV5-1	-	TGCGCCAGCAGCCAGGGGAGGGTGGCAGATACGCAGTATTTT	CASSQGRVADTQYF
-	TRBJ1-1	TRBV7-3	-	TGTGCCAGCAGCTTATCTTCAGGGAACACTGAAGCTTTCTTT	CASSLSSGNTEAFF
-	TRBJ1-1	TRBV9	-	TGTGCCAGCAGCCCCCGGGTCCTGAACACTGAAGCTTTCTTT	CASSPRVLNTEAFF
-	TRBJ1-1	TRBV9	-	TGTGCCAGCAGCGTAGTGGTGCGGATATTTATGAACACTGAAGCTTTCTTT	CASSVVVRIFMNTEAFF
-	TRBJ2-2	TRBV6-1	-	TGTGCCAGCAGGACCTTCGCGAACACCGGGGAGCTGTTTTTT	CASRTFANTGELFF
-	TRBJ2-3	TRBV11-2	TRBD2	TGTGCCAGCAGCTCTCCTCCGGGAGGAAGCACAGATACGCAGTATTTT	CASSSPPGGSTDTQYF
-	TRBJ1-3	TRBV18	-	TGTGCCAGCTCAACAGGGTCTGGAAACACCATATATTTT	CASSTGSGNTIYF
-	TRBJ1-5	TRBV7-9	TRBD1	TGTGCCAGCAGCTTCTTACAGGGGCATCAGCCCCAGCATTTT	CASSFLQGHQPQHF
-	TRBJ2-1	TRBV11-3	TRBD1	TGTGCCAGCAGCTTAGTAAGTGGTAACAGGGGGTACAATGAGCAGTTCTTC	CASSLVSGNRGYNEQFF
-	TRBJ1-1	TRBV15	-	TGTGCCACCAGCCGGGCTCTCGTGGCAGGGCGTGCTGAAGCTTTCTTT	CATSRALVAGRAEAFF
-	TRBJ2-7	TRBV11-2	-	TGTGCCAGCAGCTTAGATGGGAGGGGGGGCAGGTACTTC	CASSLDGRGGRYF
-	TRBJ1-1	TRBV27	TRBD1	TGTGCCAGCAGTATCAGACAGGGGGGACAGAACACTGAAGCTTTCTTT	CASSIRQGGQNTEAFF
-	TRBJ2-5	TRBV30	-	TGTGCCTGGAGTGTAAGCCAGCGGGTGTACCAAGAGACCCAGTACTTC	CAWSVSQRVYQETQYF
-	TRBJ2-5	TRBV2	-	TGTGCCAGCAGTGAAGGGGCGTGGCGGGAAGAGACCCAGTACTTC	CASSEGAWREETQYF
-	TRBJ2-4	TRBV7-2	-	TGTGCCAGCAGACGCGGACAGTTAGACATTCAGTACTTC	CASRRGQLDIQYF
-	TRBJ2-5	TRBV9	-	TGTGCCAGCAGCGAGGGGCAGACCCAGTACTTC	CASSEGQTQYF
-	TRBJ2-1	TRBV5-1	-	TGCGCCAGCAGCTTGGCCACAGTAGACAATGAGCAGTTCTTC	CASSLATVDNEQFF
-	TRBJ2-7	TRBV5-1	-	TGCGCCAGCAGCGTTACAGGGCCACAGTACGAGCAGTACTTC	CASSVTGPQYEQYF
once	TRBJ1-3	TRBV6-1	-	TGTGCCAGCAGTGTAGACAGACCCTCTGGAAACACCATATATTTT	CASSVDRPSGNTIYF
-	TRBJ2-1	TRBV27	-	TGTGCCAGCAGTTCGAAGATAACCTACAATGAGCAGTTCTTC	CASSSKITYNEQFF
-	TRBJ2-1	TRBV2	-	TGTGCCAGCAGTTACGGTAGCTACAATGAGCAGTTCTTC	CASSYGSYNEQFF
-	TRBJ1-1	TRBV2	TRBD1	TGTGCCAGCAGTGATAGGACAGGCTGGAGGCCTGAAGCTTTCTTT	CASSDRTGWRPEAFF
-	TRBJ1-4	TRBV25-1	-	TGTGCCAGCAGTGAGGCGGCTCTTGCAACTAATGAAAAACTGTTTTTT	CASSEAALATNEKLFF
-	TRBJ2-4	TRBV11-2	-	TGTGCCAGCAGCTTAAGGCACGGGTACCAAAACATTCAGTACTTC	CASSLRHGYQNIQYF
-	TRBJ2-5	TRBV30	TRBD1	TGTGCCTGGGACTTTCAGGGGGCGGTTCGAGGGGAGACCCAGTACTTC	CAWDFQGAVRGETQYF
-	TRBJ2-1	TRBV25-1	-	TGTGCCAGCAGTGGTCAAACCTACAATGAGCAGTTCTTC	CASSGQTYNEQFF
-	TRBJ1-1	TRBV7-9	-	TGTGCCAGCAGCACTCAACGGGGGGGGGCAGGAGGCACTGAAGCTTTCTTT	CASSTQRGGAGGTEAFF
-	TRBJ2-1	TRBV15	TRBD1	TGTGCCACCAGCAAACCGGGACAGGGGCCCTACAATGAGCAGTTCTTC	CATSKPGQGPYNEQFF
few	TRBJ1-2	TRBV14	-	TGTGCCAGCAGCCGTCAGGGGATCTATGGCTACACCTTC	CASSRQGIYGYTF
once	TRBJ2-1	TRBV27	TRBD2	TGTGCCAGCAGTTTAGGCGGGAGGGACTACAATGAGCAGTTCTTC	CASSLGGRDYNEQFF
-	TRBJ1-4	TRBV27	-	TGTGCCAGCAGTTTATCGATGGGTCCCAATGAAAAACTGTTTTTT	CASSLSMGPNEKLFF
-	TRBJ2-1	TRBV2	TRBD2	TGTGCCAGCAGAGCCTCACTAGCGGGGGCCTACAATGAGCAGTTCTTC	CASRASLAGAYNEQFF
-	TRBJ2-7	TRBV11-2	-	TGTGCCAGCAGAGCCATTGGGTCCTACGAGCAGTACTTC	CASRAIGSYEQYF
-	TRBJ2-7	TRBV15	TRBD2	TGTGCCACCAGCAGAGATCCCGGCGGGAGCCCCCACGAGCAGTACTTC	CATSRDPGGSPHEQYF
-	TRBJ1-4	TRBV30	-	TGTGCCTGGAGTGAAGAGGCTGGAACTAATGAAAAACTGTTTTTT	CAWSEEAGTNEKLFF
-	TRBJ2-1	TRBV5-1	-	TGCGCCAGCAGCTTGGCGGGCGGCCTCTCCTACAATGAGCAGTTCTTC	CASSLAGGLSYNEQFF
once	TRBJ1-2	TRBV6-5	-	TGTGCCAGCAGTTACAATAGAAGGTCCTATGGCTACACCTTC	CASSYNRRSYGYTF
-	TRBJ1-2	TRBV18	-	TGTGCCAGCTCACCGTCCAGGGGCATACATGGCTACACCTTC	CASSPSRGIHGYTF
-	TRBJ1-4	TRBV9	TRBD1	TGTGCCAGCAGCTCAGGGGGCGGCCGTTATAATGAAAAACTGTTTTTT	CASSSGGGRYNEKLFF
-	TRBJ1-5	TRBV2	-	TGTGCCAGCAGTGACGGGCGGCCCCAGCATTTT	CASSDGRPQHF
once	TRBJ1-2	TRBV9	-	TGTGCCAGCAGCGGCAGAGACTATGGCTACACCTTC	CASSGRDYGYTF
-	TRBJ2-1	TRBV7-9	-	TGTGCCAGCAGCTTACGATTAAGTAGCTCCTACAATGAGCAGTTCTTC	CASSLRLSSSYNEQFF
-	TRBJ2-6	TRBV7-3	TRBD1	TGTGCCAGCAGTCCAACAGGGGGCTCTGGGGCCAACGTCCTGACTTTC	CASSPTGGSGANVLTF